The next 11 T cell receptor beta chains were all read from a single sample in a study of blood T cell repertoires in COVID-19. Assay: immunoSEQ multiplex PCR; the TCRdb copy retains only in-frame clones and omits some. The sample includes over 100,000 clones, over 60% of them seen just once. Sequencing used peripheral blood. These receptors were collected from a human donor in a cohort sampled during active or convalescent COVID-19.

This clone was seen a handful of times. The chain carries TRBV19 and TRBJ2-7; 7 bases match TRBD1. The V and J ends lost 3 bases and 1 base, in that order; junction bases with no gene match: 6. This CDR3 is built from 15 residues. The germline CDR1 and CDR2 sequences are LNHDA and SQIVND (reference sequence). CDR3 sequence (DNA): TGTGCCAGTAGTATGAGACAGGGCGCTTCCTACGAGCAGTACTTC. Encoded protein: CASSMRQGASYEQYF.

The CDR3 DNA sequence: TGCGCCAGCAGCTTGCAACGGACTGGCGAGCAGTACTTC. It codes for CASSLQRTGEQYF. This sequence joins TRBV5-1 and TRBJ2-7; a possible D gene is TRBD2 (5 bases). CDR3 length: 13 residues. Germline values: CDR1 SGHRS, CDR2 YFSETQ. V was trimmed by 1 base and J by 6 bases, leaving 11 bases between them.

This sequence joins TRBV18 and TRBJ2-7; TRBD1 matches 11 bases. The V gene's germline CDR1 is KGHSH and CDR2 LQKENI. V shed 5 bases, J shed 6 bases, and the junction held 9 bases outside the gene matches. This CDR3 has 15 amino acids. The CDR3 is CASSTIRDRGIEQYF. The CDR3 region has the DNA TGTGCCAGCTCAACCATCCGGGACAGGGGGATCGAGCAGTACTTC.

This chain uses TRBV7-9 with TRBJ2-5, with D possibly being TRBD2 (7 bases). V lost 1 base, J lost 7 bases, and 10 bases lay in between. This CDR3 region has 13 residues. Per the germline V gene, CDR1 is SEHNR and CDR2 is FQNEAQ (reference sequence). The CDR3 DNA reads as TGTGCCAGCAGCTTAGACGCGGGGGCGACCCAGTACTTC. It yields the protein CASSLDAGATQYF. Drawing the rest from reference TRBV7-9 and TRBJ2-5, the complete variable domain is DTGVSQNPRHKITKRGQNVTFRCDPISEHNRLYWYRQTLGQGPEFLTYFQNEAQLEKSRLLSDRFSAERPKGSFSTLEIQRTEQGDSAMYLCASSLDAGATQYFGPGTRLLVL.

V gene TRBV24-1 combines with J gene TRBJ2-1; TRBD1 aligns across 7 bases. Germline CDR1 KGHDR, CDR2 SFDVKD. V trimming: 2 bases; J trimming: 6 bases; junction bases outside the gene matches: 9. The CDR3 consists of 16 residues. CDR3: CATSDSRQGLSNEQFF. DNA for the CDR3: TGTGCCACCAGTGATTCTCGACAGGGCCTGAGCAATGAGCAGTTCTTC.

V is TRBV10-1 and J is TRBJ2-1; TRBD2 matches at 10 bases. Germline CDR1 reads WNHNN; CDR2 reads SYGVQD (reference sequence). The CDR3 runs to 19 residues. Trimming cost V 0 bases and J 9 bases; bases outside gene matches: 17. The CDR3 nucleotides read TGCGCCAGCAGTGAGTCGACTAGCGGGTTCACCCGGCCCAGCTTTGAGCAGTTCTTC. It translates to CASSESTSGFTRPSFEQFF.

Here the CDR3 reads CASSFWGPRGEQYF. In DNA form, the CDR3 reads TGTGCCAGCAGTTTTTGGGGTCCTCGGGGTGAGCAGTACTTC. The J gene is TRBJ2-7, the V gene TRBV28; TRBD2 is a possible D gene (5 bases). V lost 3 bases and J 7 bases, leaving 16 bases between the germline ends. The germline gives CDR1 MDHEN, CDR2 SYDVKM. The CDR3 extends over 14 amino acids.

The table lists this clone with a few counts. The rearrangement uses TRBV6-5 and TRBJ1-1; perhaps TRBD1 as D (6 bases). The CDR3 spans 15 residues. Looked up from germline, CDR1 is MNHEY and CDR2 is SVGAGI. Trimming removed 8 bases from V and 0 bases from J, with 16 bases in between. The CDR3 reads CASCPRQAMNTEAFF. DNA for the CDR3: TGTGCCAGCTGCCCGAGACAGGCCATGAACACTGAAGCTTTCTTT.

The V gene is TRBV29-1, the J gene TRBJ2-2, with 7 bases aligning to TRBD2. From germline, CDR1 is SQVTM and CDR2 ANQGSEA. The trim removed 2 bases at V and 1 base at J, leaving 4 bases unmatched. This CDR3 spans 15 amino acids. CDR3 in amino acids: CSVETGLMNTGELFF. CDR3 nucleotide sequence: TGCAGCGTTGAAACGGGACTAATGAACACCGGGGAGCTGTTTTTT.

The chain couples TRBV28 to TRBJ1-2; D is unclear. The CDR3 consists of 12 residues. V was shortened by 7 bases and J by 3 bases, with 9 bases between the two germline ends. CDR1 and CDR2 (germline): MDHEN, SYDVKM. CDR3 nucleotides: TGTGCCAGCATCTCTAACGACTATGGCTACACCTTC. This sequence encodes CASISNDYGYTF.

The V gene is TRBV6-5, the J gene TRBJ2-1, with 10 nucleotides matching TRBD2. The CDR3 is 13 amino acids. Per the germline V gene, CDR1 is MNHEY and CDR2 is SVGAGI. Losses at the gene ends were 7 bases for V and 4 bases for J; bases not matched to a gene: 1. The CDR3 sequence: CASKAGGYNEQFF. CDR3 sequence (DNA): TGTGCCAGCAAAGCGGGAGGGTACAATGAGCAGTTCTTC.